A selection of T cell receptor beta chains follows, all from one sample in a study of monozygotic twins with inflammatory bowel disease. One entry per CDR3 protein, without DNA, is what TCRdb gives after re-calling the 5' RACE reads. This sample's table reports approximately 330,000 distinct CDR3 sequences. Specimen: blood. Every receptor here comes from a human donor with ulcerative colitis or Crohn's disease, or a healthy co-twin of an affected twin (not recorded which). CDR3s include the opening cysteine and the closing phenylalanine or tryptophan.

TRBJ1-6 TRBV20-1 14 CSARESTDDSPLHF
TRBJ2-1 TRBV12-3/TRBV12-4 16 CASSTLWGGPYNEQFF
TRBJ2-1 TRBV20-1 15 CSAPGPGETGYEQFF
TRBJ2-5 TRBV2 16 CASRSSPGLPKETQYF
TRBJ2-1 TRBV6-1 15 CASTGSGPDRGEQFF
TRBJ1-1 TRBV7-9 15 CASSLLGGGGTEAFF
TRBJ1-3 TRBV20-1 17 CSARDFLLSGGGNTIYF
TRBJ1-2 TRBV29-1 12 CSVRQGAGGYTF
TRBJ1-5 TRBV6-6 13 CASIRGHNQPQHF
TRBJ2-2 TRBV4-3 15 CASSQEWGYTGELFF
TRBJ2-3 TRBV21-1 20 CASSKITSGSRRPSTDTQYF
TRBJ2-1 TRBV5-1 18 CASSLAEAGLSSYNEQFF
TRBJ1-3 TRBV7-2 14 CASSRRGGGLTIYF
TRBJ2-3 TRBV28 15 CASLPDFLSTDTQYF
TRBJ2-7 TRBV3-1 16 CASSQEQAGLSYEQYF
TRBJ1-1 TRBV25-1 13 CASTQAGGTEAFF
TRBJ2-2 TRBV5-6 16 CASSRGQGGFTGELFF
TRBJ2-1 TRBV5-1 15 CASSLTGDTYNEQFF
TRBJ2-3 TRBV20-1 17 CSAPPTFGQGGTDTQYF
TRBJ2-7 TRBV20-1 11 CSASASYEQYF
TRBJ2-7 TRBV20-1 13 CSARNYPSYEQYF
TRBJ2-1 TRBV5-1 15 CASSLGLAEISEQFF
TRBJ1-6 TRBV15 16 CATSSGKGQVYSPLHF
TRBJ2-5 TRBV4-1 15 CASSQERPYQETQYF
TRBJ1-4 TRBV15 12 CATSRDRDSAYF
TRBJ1-5 TRBV11-2 13 CASSDREGQPQHF
TRBJ1-1 TRBV20-1 13 CSARDVGWTEAFF